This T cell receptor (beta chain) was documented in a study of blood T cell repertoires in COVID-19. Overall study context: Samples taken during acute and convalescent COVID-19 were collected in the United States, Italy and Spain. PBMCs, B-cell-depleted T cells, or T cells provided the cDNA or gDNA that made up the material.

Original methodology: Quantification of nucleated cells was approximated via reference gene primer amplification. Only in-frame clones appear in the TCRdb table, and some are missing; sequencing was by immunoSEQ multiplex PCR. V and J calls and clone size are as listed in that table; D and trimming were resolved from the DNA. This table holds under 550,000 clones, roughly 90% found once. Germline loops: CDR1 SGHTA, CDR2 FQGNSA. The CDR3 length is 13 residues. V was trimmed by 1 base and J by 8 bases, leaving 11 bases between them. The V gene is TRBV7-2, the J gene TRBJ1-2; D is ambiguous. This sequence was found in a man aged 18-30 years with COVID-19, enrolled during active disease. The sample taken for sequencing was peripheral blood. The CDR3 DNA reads TGTGCCAGCAGCTTAGGGCCGGCGCGGGGCTACACCTTC. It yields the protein CASSLGPARGYTF.